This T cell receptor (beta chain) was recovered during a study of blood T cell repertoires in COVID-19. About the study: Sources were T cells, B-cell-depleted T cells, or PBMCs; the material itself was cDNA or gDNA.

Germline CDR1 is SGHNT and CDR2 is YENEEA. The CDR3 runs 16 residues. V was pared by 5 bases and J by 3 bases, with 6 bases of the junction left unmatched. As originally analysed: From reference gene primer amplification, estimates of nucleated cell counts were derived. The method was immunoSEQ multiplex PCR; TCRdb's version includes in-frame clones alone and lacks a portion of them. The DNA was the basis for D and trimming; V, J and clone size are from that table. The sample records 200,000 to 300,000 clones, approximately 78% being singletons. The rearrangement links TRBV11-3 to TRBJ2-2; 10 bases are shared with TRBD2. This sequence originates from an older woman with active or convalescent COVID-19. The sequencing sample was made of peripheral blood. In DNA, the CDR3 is TGTGCCAGCAGCCCTAGCGGGGGCGCGGACACCGGGGAGCTGTTTTTT. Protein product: CASSPSGGADTGELFF.